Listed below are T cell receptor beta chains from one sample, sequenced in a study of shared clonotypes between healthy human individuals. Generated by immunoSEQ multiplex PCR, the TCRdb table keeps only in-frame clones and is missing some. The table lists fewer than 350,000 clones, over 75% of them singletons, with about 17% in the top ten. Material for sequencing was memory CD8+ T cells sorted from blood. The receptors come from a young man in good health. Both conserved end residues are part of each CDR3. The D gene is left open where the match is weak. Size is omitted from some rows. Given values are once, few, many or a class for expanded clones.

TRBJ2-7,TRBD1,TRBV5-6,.,CASSIGQVFSGEQYF,TGTGCCAGCAGCATCGGACAGGTATTCTCGGGCGAGCAGTACTTC
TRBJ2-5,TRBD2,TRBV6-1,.,CASIQLAEETQYF,TGTGCCAGCATCCAACTAGCGGAAGAGACCCAGTACTTC
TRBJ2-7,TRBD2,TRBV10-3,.,CAIREGLAGGYEQYF,TGTGCCATCAGAGAGGGTCTGGCGGGGGGGTACGAGCAGTACTTC
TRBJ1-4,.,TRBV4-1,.,CASSITGLNEKLFF,TGCGCCAGCAGCATTACGGGGCTTAATGAAAAACTGTTTTTT
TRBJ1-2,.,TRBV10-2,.,CASSDTGMDYGYTF,TGCGCCAGCAGTGATACAGGGATGGACTATGGCTACACCTTC
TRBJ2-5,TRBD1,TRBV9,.,CASSVEGQTSQETQYF,TGTGCCAGCAGCGTAGAGGGACAGACCTCCCAAGAGACCCAGTACTTC
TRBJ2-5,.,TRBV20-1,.,CSASRVKTQYF,TGCAGTGCTAGTAGGGTAAAGACCCAGTACTTC
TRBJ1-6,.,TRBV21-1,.,CASSKVGNSPLHF,TGTGCCAGCAGCAAAGTGGGTAATTCACCCCTCCACTTT
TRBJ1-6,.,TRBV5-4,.,CASSLEAGYNSPLHF,TGTGCCAGCAGCTTGGAAGCGGGTTATAATTCACCCCTCCACTTT
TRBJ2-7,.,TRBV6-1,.,CASSEWGGGFSYEQYF,TGTGCCAGCAGTGAGTGGGGCGGCGGATTCTCCTACGAGCAGTACTTC
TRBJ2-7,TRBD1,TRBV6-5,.,CASSYPQGQVYEQYF,TGTGCCAGCAGTTACCCTCAGGGACAGGTCTACGAGCAGTACTTC
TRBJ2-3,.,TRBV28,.,CASSLPSLVWGALPPDTQYF,TGTGCCAGCAGTCTCCCCTCCCTGGTTTGGGGAGCACTCCCCCCAGATACGCAGTATTTT
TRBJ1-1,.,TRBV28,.,CASSLDGRDMNTEAFF,TGTGCCAGCAGTTTGGACGGAAGGGATATGAACACTGAAGCTTTCTTT
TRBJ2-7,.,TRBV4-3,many,CASSRILGEDDEQYF,TGCGCCAGCAGCCGGATCTTAGGGGAGGACGACGAGCAGTACTTC
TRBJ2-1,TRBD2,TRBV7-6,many,CASSLIAGGFTPYNEQFF,TGTGCCAGCAGCTTGATAGCGGGAGGGTTTACGCCCTACAATGAGCAGTTCTTC
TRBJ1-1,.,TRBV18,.,CASSPTGGNTEAFF,TGTGCCAGCTCACCGACCGGAGGGAACACTGAAGCTTTCTTT
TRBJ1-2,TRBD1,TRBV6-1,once,CASSERQGGYGYTF,TGTGCCAGCAGTGAAAGACAGGGGGGATATGGCTACACCTTC
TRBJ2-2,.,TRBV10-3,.,CAIMGNTGELFF,TGTGCCATCATGGGAAACACCGGGGAGCTGTTTTTT
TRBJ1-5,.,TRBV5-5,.,CASSTKGGNQPQHF,TGTGCCAGCAGCACGAAGGGCGGCAATCAGCCCCAGCATTTT
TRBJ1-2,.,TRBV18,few,CASSGGALYGYTF,TGTGCCAGCTCCGGCGGGGCCCTCTATGGCTACACCTTC
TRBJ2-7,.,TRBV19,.,CASGTAGYEQYF,TGTGCCAGTGGGACCGCGGGGTACGAGCAGTACTTC
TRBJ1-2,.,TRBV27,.,CASSLSFGGHYGYTF,TGTGCCAGCAGTTTATCTTTTGGGGGACACTATGGCTACACCTTC
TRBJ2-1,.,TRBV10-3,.,CAISVGAGASYNEQFF,TGTGCCATCAGTGTGGGGGCGGGAGCCTCCTACAATGAGCAGTTCTTC
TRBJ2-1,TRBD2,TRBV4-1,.,CASSPDLLAGEQFF,TGCGCCAGCAGCCCTGATCTACTAGCGGGGGAGCAGTTCTTC
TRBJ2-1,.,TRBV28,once,CASSFPAYEQFF,TGTGCCAGCAGTTTCCCCGCGTACGAGCAGTTCTTC
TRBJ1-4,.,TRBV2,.,CASYRATNEKLFF,TGTGCCAGCTACCGGGCAACTAATGAAAAACTGTTTTTT
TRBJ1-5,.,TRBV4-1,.,CASSQEAGGGNQPQHF,TGCGCCAGCAGCCAAGAAGCCGGAGGGGGCAATCAGCCCCAGCATTTT
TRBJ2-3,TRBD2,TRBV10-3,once,CAISELTAGGPGDTQYF,TGTGCCATCAGTGAGCTAACAGCGGGAGGGCCCGGAGATACGCAGTATTTT
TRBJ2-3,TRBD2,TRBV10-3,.,CAARGGAAYSQDTQYF,TGTGCCGCTCGGGGGGGCGCAGCTTATTCACAAGATACGCAGTATTTT
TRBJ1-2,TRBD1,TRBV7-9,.,CASSLDLGQGYGYTF,TGTGCCAGCAGCTTAGATTTGGGACAGGGGTATGGCTACACCTTC
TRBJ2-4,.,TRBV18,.,CASSPWKSKNIQYF,TGTGCCAGCTCACCATGGAAATCCAAAAACATTCAGTACTTC
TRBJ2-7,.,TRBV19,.,CASSIFSPYTQENEQYF,TGTGCCAGTAGTATTTTCTCCCCCTACACGCAGGAGAACGAGCAGTACTTC
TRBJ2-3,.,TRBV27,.,CASSLVQALTDTQYF,TGTGCCAGCAGTTTAGTACAGGCGCTCACAGATACGCAGTATTTT
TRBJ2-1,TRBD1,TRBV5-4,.,CASSLGRTGFANEQFF,TGTGCCAGCAGCTTGGGTAGGACAGGGTTCGCCAATGAGCAGTTCTTC
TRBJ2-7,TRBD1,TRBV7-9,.,CASSPPGQGTYEQYF,TGTGCCAGCAGCCCTCCGGGACAGGGAACCTACGAGCAGTACTTC
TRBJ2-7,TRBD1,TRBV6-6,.,CASSYWEDRAEQYF,TGTGCCAGCAGTTACTGGGAGGACAGGGCCGAGCAGTACTTC
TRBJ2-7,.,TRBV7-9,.,CASSLGHPYEQYF,TGTGCCAGCAGCTTGGGTCACCCATACGAGCAGTACTTC
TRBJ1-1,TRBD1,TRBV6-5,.,CASSYSVAGGTEAFF,TGTGCCAGCAGTTACTCGGTCGCAGGGGGGACTGAAGCTTTCTTT
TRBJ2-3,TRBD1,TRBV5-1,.,CASSPQPGTADTQYF,TGCGCCAGCAGCCCCCAACCCGGGACAGCGGATACGCAGTATTTT
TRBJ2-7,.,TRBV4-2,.,CASSQDEGGGASYEQYF,TGTGCCAGCAGCCAAGATGAAGGTGGCGGGGCCTCCTACGAGCAGTACTTC
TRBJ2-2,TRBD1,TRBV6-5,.,CASSLGTGSTGELFF,TGTGCCAGCAGCCTTGGGACAGGGAGCACCGGGGAGCTGTTTTTT
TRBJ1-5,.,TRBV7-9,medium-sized,CASSSTEGGNQPQHF,TGTGCCAGCAGCTCGACAGAGGGCGGCAATCAGCCCCAGCATTTT
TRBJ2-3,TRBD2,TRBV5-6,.,CASSFTTSGEGDTQYF,TGTGCCAGCAGCTTCACGACTAGCGGGGAAGGGGATACGCAGTATTTT
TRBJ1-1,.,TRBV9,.,CASSVGGVDTEAFF,TGTGCCAGCAGCGTAGGAGGAGTCGACACTGAAGCTTTCTTT